Given below is one T cell receptor (beta chain) in context. PCR amplification relied on 60 Vbeta primers (plus 13 Jbeta primers). Using immunoSEQ multiplex PCR, the repertoire was profiled, and TCRdb retains in-frame clones only, with some absent. The sample includes roughly 170,000 clones, around 80% of them seen just once. The data originate from a study of cytomegalovirus exposure and HLA in healthy donors. This sequence originates from a woman aged 30 to 39 in good health and CMV-seropositive. Sequencing used PBMCs.

Here the CDR3 reads CASSMRGWETQYF. CDR3 nucleotide sequence: TGTGCCAGCAGCATGCGGGGGTGGGAGACCCAGTACTTC. The chain employs TRBV5-4 and TRBJ2-5, with TRBD2 matching over 7 bases. V lost 4 bases and J lost 5; bases outside the gene matches: 5. The CDR3 is 13 residues long. CDR1 is SGHNT, CDR2 YYREEE, per germline (reference sequence).